This T cell receptor (beta chain) was identified in a study of T cells in Graves' hyperthyroidism and ophthalmopathy. From approximately 9.1 ml of fresh peripheral blood, PBMCs were isolated. Study results and limitations: In the blood, most expanded thyroid clonotypes above 0.001 appeared as well. Through a model of 13 V-J features, ophthalmopathy was separated from stable hyperthyroidism.

There were TCR beta CDR3 regions amplified from RNA transcripts. The HTBI primer set served for first-round RT-PCR of the TCR CDR3. TCRdb re-called the multiplex PCR reads through MiXCR, storing one row per CDR3 protein. The sample includes some 770,000 distinct CDR3 sequences, about a sixth of them seen just once. Ten or more counts support this clonotype. Its antigen is not identified. The sample consisted of blood. This sequence originates from a man aged 18 to 30 with Graves' hyperthyroidism.

CDR3 nucleotide sequence: TGTGCCTGGAGCGAAGGACTAGCGGGAGGATGGGAGCAGTACTTC. It is translated as CAWSEGLAGGWEQYF. The rearrangement uses TRBV30 and TRBJ2-7; 14 bases align to TRBD2. J was trimmed by 7 bases and V by 3 bases; bases with no gene match: 8. The germline gives CDR1 GTSNPN, CDR2 SVGIG (reference sequence). The CDR3 runs to 15 residues.